The 30 T cell receptor beta chains listed next were all sequenced from one sample in a study of glioma-infiltrating T cells. TCR alpha and beta CDR3 regions were amplified from RNA using iRepertoire nested multiplex PCR. TCRdb reprocessed the multiplex PCR reads via MiXCR and lists one record per CDR3 protein. Of more than 300,000 distinct CDR3 sequences detected, about 40% appear once; the ten largest clones hold more than 10%. What was sequenced was glioma tissue, nonneoplastic brain tissue, or PBMCs (not recorded which). The origin of the receptors is a human donor with low-grade glioma or glioblastoma, undergoing nonglioma brain surgery, or in good health (not recorded which).

The chain has TRBV5-6 and TRBJ1-4, with 7 bases fitting TRBD1. V lost 3 bases and J lost 6; bases outside the gene matches: 5. Germline V gene lookup returns CDR1 SGHDT and CDR2 YYEEEE. This CDR3 is 14 amino acids long. CDR3 protein: CASSWGTAHEKLFF. CDR3 in DNA: TGTGCCAGCAGCTGGGGGACAGCCCATGAAAAACTGTTTTTT.

As to this clonotype: This clone may be a read error of a much larger clone one base away. The CDR3 spells CASSFDKNTKAFF. CDR3 DNA sequence: TGTGCCAGCAGTTTCGACAAGAACACTAAAGCTTTCTTT. This chain links TRBV6-2 or TRBV6-3 with TRBJ1-1; no definite D call. There are 13 residues in the CDR3. Germline CDR1 and CDR2: MNHEY and SVGEGT.

There are many counts of this clonotype. The chain links TRBV27 to TRBJ2-7; tentatively, D is TRBD2 (5 bases). CDR1 is MNHEY, CDR2 SMNVEV, per germline (reference sequence). This CDR3 spans 14 amino acids. V was pared by 5 bases and J by 2 bases, with 13 bases between. CDR3 in amino acids: CASSPGLRAYEQYF. CDR3 bases: TGTGCCAGCAGTCCCGGACTCCGTGCCTACGAGCAGTACTTC.

This clonotype was found a few times. CDR3 amino acids: CASSLNTGVDQPQHF. CDR3 DNA: TGTGCCAGCAGCTTGAACACGGGGGTAGATCAGCCCCAGCATTTT. This chain connects TRBV7-2 to TRBJ1-5; D is perhaps TRBD1 (5 bases). The CDR3 is 15 residues long. Trimming took off 3 bases at V and 5 bases at J, with 14 bases between the two ends. Germline CDR1 reads SGHTA; CDR2 reads FQGNSA.

The genes are TRBV6-1 and TRBJ2-1; D is undetermined. Germline V gene sequence: CDR1 MNHNS, CDR2 SASEGT. The CDR3 is made up of 15 amino acids. V was clipped by 2 bases and J by 8 bases, with 16 bases between them. CDR3 in DNA: TGTGCCAGCAGTGAACTTGACGGACGTCAGTATGAGCAGTTCTTC. Translated, it gives CASSELDGRQYEQFF.

The sample holds a few counts of this clonotype. V is TRBV6-1 and J is TRBJ2-7, with D possibly matching TRBD1 (5 bases). The CDR3 totals 14 residues. CDR1 and CDR2 from the germline V gene are MNHNS and SASEGT. Trimming shortened V by 6 bases and J by 2 bases, and 14 bases separated the two germline ends. CDR3 nucleotides: TGTGCCAGCAGCGACAGCTTCGGGCCCTACGAGCAGTACTTC. Translating gives CASSDSFGPYEQYF.

The chain uses TRBV7-2 and TRBJ1-5; D call uncertain. CDR1 SGHTA and CDR2 FQGNSA come from the germline V gene. V lost 5 bases to trimming and J lost 5 bases, with 13 bases between them. The CDR3 covers 14 residues. CDR3 in DNA: TGTGCCAGCAGCACGGCCGACATTTATCAGCCCCAGCATTTT. Its protein is CASSTADIYQPQHF.

This clonotype was seen repeatedly, ten times or more. The V call is TRBV28, the J call TRBJ2-7; unclear D gene. Germline V gene data show CDR1 as MDHEN and CDR2 as SYDVKM. V was clipped by 7 bases and J by 2 bases, with 12 bases between them. The CDR3 totals 13 residues. CDR3 nucleotides: TGTGCCAGCACCCCTCCTATCCCCTACGAGCAGTACTTC. This sequence encodes CASTPPIPYEQYF. The variable domain in full, with the rest retrieved from reference TRBV28 and TRBJ2-7, is DVKVTQSSRYLVKRTGEKVFLECVQDMDHENMFWYRQDPGLGLRLIYFSYDVKMKEKGDIPEGYSVSREKKERFSLILESASTNQTSMYLCASTPPIPYEQYFGPGTRLTVT.

The sample holds one count of this clonotype. J is TRBJ2-7 and V is TRBV7-3, with a tentative D call TRBD1 (6 bases). V lost 5 bases and J lost 7, with 18 bases in between. Germline V gives CDR1 SGHTA, CDR2 FQGTGA. The CDR3 is made up of 14 amino acids. The chain's CDR3 is CASSQVGRDNEQYF. The CDR3 coding sequence is TGTGCCAGCAGCCAAGTAGGTCGGGACAATGAGCAGTACTTC.

This clonotype has more than one count but fewer than ten. One end of the junction does not line up with germline, which may come from a read error. The chain is built from TRBV24-1 and TRBJ2-3; 8 nucleotides line up with TRBD1. The germline V gene has CDR1 KGHDR and CDR2 SFDVKD. The CDR3 contains 17 residues. The CDR3 spells CATSDLPRDRSTDTQYF. The CDR3 DNA reads TGTGCCACCAGTGACCTACCCCGGGACAGGAGCACCGATACGCAGTATTTT.

The chain combines TRBV24-1 with TRBJ2-4, with D maybe TRBD2 (7 bases). Germline V CDR1 and CDR2: KGHDR, SFDVKD. V lost 5 bases and J 1 base, leaving 17 bases between the germline ends. This CDR3 has 17 amino acids. The CDR3 DNA follows: TGTGCCACCAGTGTCCACGGGAGGAGGGGGGCCAAAAACATTCAGTACTTC. It yields the protein CATSVHGRRGAKNIQYF.

This rearrangement joins TRBV4-3 to TRBJ2-2, with 9 nucleotides matching TRBD1. V lost 4 bases and J lost 0; bases outside the gene matches: 3. The CDR3 runs to 16 residues. Germline-derived CDR1 and CDR2 are LGHNA and YSLEER. In DNA form, the CDR3 reads TGCGCCAGCAGCCCTGGGGACAGGGCGAACACCGGGGAGCTGTTTTTT. Protein: CASSPGDRANTGELFF.

This clonotype was found a few times. V and J are TRBV5-1 and TRBJ2-1; D is perhaps TRBD2 (5 bases). Germline lookup yields CDR1 SGHRS and CDR2 YFSETQ. The CDR3 contains 15 residues. Trimming shortened V by 4 bases and J by 3 bases, and 14 bases separated the two germline ends. DNA for the CDR3: TGCGCCAGCAGCGGGAGTAGCATCAGCTACAATGAGCAGTTCTTC. Translation: CASSGSSISYNEQFF.

The V gene is TRBV27, the J gene TRBJ2-4; TRBD1 agrees at 8 bases. The length of the CDR3 is 13 residues. Germline V gene sequence: CDR1 MNHEY, CDR2 SMNVEV (reference sequence). With V trimmed by 10 bases and J by 8 bases, 10 bases remained unmatched. The chain's CDR3 is CATARTGTDIQYF. CDR3 nucleotides: TGTGCCACCGCCCGGACAGGGACAGACATTCAGTACTTC.

In the case of this clonotype: This clone may be a read error of a much larger clone one base away. The chain couples TRBV27 to TRBJ1-1; 7 nucleotides agree with TRBD1. J gave up 1 base and V 5 bases, and 10 bases lay outside the gene matches. The CDR3 sequence is 16 residues long. The germline V gene encodes CDR1 MNHEY and CDR2 SMNVEV (reference sequence). The CDR3 loop reads CASSLSPTGRNTEAFF. The CDR3 DNA reads TGTGCCAGCAGTCTTAGCCCGACAGGGCGGAACACTGAAGCTTTCTTT.

There are many counts of this clonotype. This chain joins TRBV15 and TRBJ2-1; 9 nucleotides align to TRBD2. This CDR3 spans 17 amino acids. Germline V gene data show CDR1 as LNHNV and CDR2 as YYDKDF (reference sequence). Unmatched junction bases numbered 6, after V lost 0 bases and J lost 3 bases. The CDR3 DNA reads TGTGCCACCAGCAGAGATAGGGGTAGCGGGGGCTACAATGAGCAGTTCTTC. Translating it yields CATSRDRGSGGYNEQFF.

In the case of this clonotype: Likely a read error: the CDR3 ends without its conserved phenylalanine or tryptophan. The chain has TRBV28 and TRBJ2-1; 14 bases line up with TRBD2. Trimming cost V 5 bases and J 0 bases; bases outside gene matches: 9. Germline CDR1 reads MDHEN; CDR2 reads SYDVKM. The CDR3 totals 19 residues. In DNA, the CDR3 is TGTGCCAGCAGTCCGCCTCCCGGGACTAGCGGGAGCTCCTACAATGAGCAGTTCCTC. Protein sequence: CASSPPPGTSGSSYNEQFL.

This chain uses TRBV7-9 with TRBJ2-7; TRBD1 matches at 8 bases. CDR1 is SEHNR and CDR2 is FQNEAQ in the germline V gene (reference sequence). The CDR3 contains 16 residues. The ends lost 5 bases at V and 1 base at J; junction bases unmatched: 10. In DNA, the CDR3 is TGTGCCAGCAGCCCCTCGGGGGACAGGCCATCCTACGAGCAGTACTTC. Residues: CASSPSGDRPSYEQYF.

The chain employs TRBV4-1 and TRBJ2-3; D gene unclear. Germline loops: CDR1 MGHRA, CDR2 YSYEKL. CDR3 length: 15 residues. V was clipped by 4 bases and J by 4 bases, with 15 bases between them. CDR3 sequence reads: CASSPFYKGADTQYF. DNA of the CDR3: TGCGCCAGCAGCCCCTTTTACAAGGGCGCAGATACGCAGTATTTT.

The gene calls are TRBV4-2 and TRBJ2-7, with TRBD1 as a possible D gene (5 bases). The CDR3 covers 12 residues. V was clipped by 6 bases and J by 4 bases, with 10 bases between them. Germline V gene lookup returns CDR1 LGHNA and CDR2 YNFKEQ. In DNA, the CDR3 is TGTGCCAGCAGACAAAAGGGGTACGAGCAGTACTTC. The encoded protein is CASRQKGYEQYF.

For this clonotype: At one end the junction does not follow the germline gene, possibly because of a read error. The CDR3 loop reads CASSPKQGGGLYGHTF. The CDR3 bases are TGCGCCAGCAGCCCTAAACAGGGAGGGGGACTCTATGGCCACACCTTC. V is TRBV4-1 and J is TRBJ1-2, with D possibly matching TRBD1 (6 bases). Germline CDR1 reads MGHRA; CDR2 reads YSYEKL. The CDR3 totals 16 residues.

This clonotype was counted a few times. The chain combines TRBV6-6 with TRBJ2-2; 7 bases are a match to TRBD2. V gave up 6 bases and J gave up 4 bases; unmatched junction bases: 14. The CDR3 runs to 17 residues. The germline V gene encodes CDR1 MNHNY and CDR2 SVGAGI (reference sequence). The DNA for the CDR3 is TGTGCCAGCAGCCCACGTCTTCTAGCGGACGGCACCGGGGAGCTGTTTTTT. Translated, it gives CASSPRLLADGTGELFF.

The CDR3: CASSYEIIDISLDYGYTF. For the CDR3, the DNA is TGTGCCAGCAGTTACGAGATTATAGACATCTCTTTAGACTATGGCTACACCTTC. V and J are TRBV6-5 and TRBJ1-2; no reliable D call. Trimming took off 2 bases at V and 3 bases at J, with 22 bases between the two ends. Per the germline V gene, CDR1 is MNHEY and CDR2 is SVGAGI. The CDR3 totals 18 residues.

This chain uses TRBV10-3 with TRBJ2-4; D is undetermined. From germline, CDR1 is ENHRY and CDR2 SYGVKD. The CDR3 spans 14 residues. V gave up 2 bases and J gave up 5 bases, with 10 bases separating them. The CDR3 DNA reads TGTGCCATCAGTGAGACCGCTACAGAAAACATTCAGTACTTC. This gives the protein CAISETATENIQYF.

The chain combines TRBV6-1 with TRBJ2-2, with D tentatively TRBD1 (6 bases). Trimming removed 5 bases at V and 5 bases at J, with 21 bases between. The CDR3 runs to 17 residues. Per the germline V gene, CDR1 is MNHNS and CDR2 is SASEGT. The CDR3 loop reads CASSLPPGQSWTGELFF. CDR3 DNA: TGTGCCAGCAGTCTCCCGCCAGGACAGTCTTGGACCGGGGAGCTGTTTTTT.

The chain uses TRBV29-1 and TRBJ1-2; 7 bases align to TRBD1. CDR3 length equals 15 residues. V lost 3 bases, J lost 2 bases, and 9 bases stayed unmatched. Germline CDR1 is SQVTM and CDR2 is ANQGSEA. The CDR3 DNA sequence: TGCAGCGTTGACCACAGGGGCGGCGGCAACTATGGCTACACCTTC. This encodes CSVDHRGGGNYGYTF. Complete variable domain (other parts from reference TRBV29-1 and TRBJ1-2): SAVISQKPSRDICQRGTSLTIQCQVDSQVTMMFWYRQQPGQSLTLIATANQGSEATYESGFVIDKFPISRPNLTFSTLTVSNMSPEDSSIYLCSVDHRGGGNYGYTFGSGTRLTVV.

CDR3 amino acids: CASSQTPLAGGPYEQFF. CDR3 bases: TGTGCCAGCAGCCAAACCCCACTAGCGGGAGGGCCATATGAGCAGTTCTTC. The V and J genes are TRBV3-1 and TRBJ2-1; 13 bases agree with TRBD2. The CDR3 is 17 residues long. Unmatched junction bases numbered 9, after V lost 2 bases and J lost 8 bases. Germline V gene lookup returns CDR1 LGHDT and CDR2 YNNKEL (reference sequence).

Of note for this clonotype: The junction and the germline gene differ at one end; a read error may be behind it. V gene TRBV6-2 or TRBV6-3 combines with J gene TRBJ1-5; D is undetermined. The CDR3 is 15 amino acids. Per germline, CDR1 MNHEY and CDR2 SVGEGT. CDR3 protein: CASSFGGVSNQPQNF. Written as DNA, the CDR3 is TGTGCCAGCAGTTTCGGAGGAGTAAGCAATCAGCCCCAGAATTTT.

This clonotype was counted a few times. This rearrangement joins TRBV20-1 to TRBJ2-7; 13 positions match TRBD2. Germline values: CDR1 DFQATT, CDR2 SNEGSKA (reference sequence). The length of the CDR3 is 19 residues. V was clipped by 0 bases and J by 6 bases; unmatched bases: 17. CDR3 DNA: TGCAGTGCTAGAGATTCTAGGGGACTAGCGGGATTGGTCGGTCTCGAGCAGTACTTC. Protein product: CSARDSRGLAGLVGLEQYF.

The chain is built from TRBV2 and TRBJ2-2; D perhaps matches TRBD1 (6 bases). CDR3 length: 14 residues. Germline CDR1 SNHLY, CDR2 FYNNEI. V was trimmed by 9 bases and J by 5 bases, leaving 16 bases between them. CDR3: CASWTAQGTGELFF. In DNA, the CDR3 is TGTGCCAGTTGGACAGCACAGGGTACCGGGGAGCTGTTTTTT.